The 28 T cell receptor beta chains in this list originate from one sample, sequenced in a study of regulatory T cells in long-lasting Graves disease. Time point: newly diagnosed GD, antithyroid drugs for less than 3 months. The TCR library was made from RNA extracted from PBMCs. Assembly of TCR beta libraries relied on iRepertoire HTBI primers together with Arm-PCR of CDR3 regions. TCRdb reanalysed the multiplex PCR reads using MiXCR and keeps one entry per CDR3 protein. The profile shows 540,000 or so distinct CDR3 sequences, approximately 13% of them singletons. These records were also assigned to another study, of T cells in Graves' hyperthyroidism and ophthalmopathy.

The sequencing used peripheral blood mononuclear cells (PBMCs), collected at new diagnosis, from a patient treated with antithyroid drugs. These receptor sequences come from a man aged 25-40 years with Graves disease.

The table lists this clonotype with a few counts. CDR3 amino acids: CASSYSDRGGAYNEQFF. The CDR3 nucleotides are TGTGCCAGCAGTTACTCCGACAGGGGGGGAGCCTACAATGAGCAGTTCTTC. J is TRBJ2-1 and V is TRBV6-2 or TRBV6-3, with TRBD1 matching 9 bases. The length of the CDR3 is 17 residues. J gave up 2 bases and V 0 bases, and 5 bases lay outside the gene matches. Per the germline V gene, CDR1 is MNHEY and CDR2 is SVGEGT.

This clonotype has a count of ten or more. V usage is TRBV29-1 and J usage is TRBJ2-2; D gene ambiguous. The length of the CDR3 is 13 residues. The germline V gene encodes CDR1 SQVTM and CDR2 ANQGSEA. V was cut by 4 bases and J by 4 bases, with 10 bases left in between. CDR3: CSVADGITGELFF. The CDR3 DNA is TGCAGCGTTGCCGACGGTATCACCGGGGAGCTGTTTTTT.

At least ten counts were recorded for this clonotype. The chain carries TRBV12-3 or TRBV12-4 and TRBJ2-1, with 7 bases identical to TRBD1. This CDR3 has 14 amino acids. V dropped 6 bases and J dropped 2; count of bases not matched to a gene: 4. The CDR3 nucleotides read TGTGCCAGCAGCTACAGGGGTCCCTACAATGAGCAGTTCTTC. It encodes CASSYRGPYNEQFF.

This clonotype was recorded at least ten times. The J gene is TRBJ2-7, the V gene TRBV5-1; 8 bases line up with TRBD2. Germline V gives CDR1 SGHRS, CDR2 YFSETQ. With V trimmed by 4 bases and J by 6 bases, 15 bases remained unmatched. The CDR3 has 16 residues. As DNA, the CDR3 is TGCGCCAGCAGCCCGGCGGGACTAGAAGAAGGCAGCGAGCAGTACTTC. Translated: CASSPAGLEEGSEQYF.

This clonotype was detected only once. This sequence may be a read error, since a much larger clone differs from it by one base. The CDR3 carries no conserved terminal phenylalanine or tryptophan, so it likely arises from a read error. The DNA of the CDR3 is TGCAGTGCTGAAAGCGGGGCCGGCTCCTACAATGAGCAGTTCTCC. Its translation: CSAESGAGSYNEQFS. The rearrangement uses TRBV20-1 and TRBJ2-1; 7 bases align to TRBD2. The trim removed 5 bases at V and 0 bases at J, leaving 7 bases unmatched. Germline loops: CDR1 DFQATT, CDR2 SNEGSKA (reference sequence). The CDR3 is 15 amino acids.

The chain recombines TRBV3-1 with TRBJ2-7, with TRBD2 matching 9 bases. The ends lost 1 base at V and 0 bases at J; junction bases unmatched: 7. The CDR3 sequence is 17 residues long. Germline V gene lookup returns CDR1 LGHDT and CDR2 YNNKEL (reference sequence). The CDR3 loop is CASSQGLAGGSSYEQYF. The CDR3 bases are TGTGCCAGCAGCCAAGGCTTGGCGGGAGGGAGCTCCTACGAGCAGTACTTC.

The chain carries TRBV7-9 and TRBJ2-1, with 9 bases lining up with TRBD2. Germline V gene lookup returns CDR1 SEHNR and CDR2 FQNEAQ (reference sequence). Germline trimming cut 3 bases from V and 8 bases from J; bases unmatched to any gene: 14. CDR3 size: 17 residues. The CDR3 coding sequence is TGTGCCAGCAGCTTCCTCGAGGGTAGCGGGGGCCTCGATGAGCAGTTCTTC. It translates to CASSFLEGSGGLDEQFF.

This chain joins TRBV2 and TRBJ1-6; 8 bases fit TRBD1. The CDR3 is 14 amino acids. Germline values: CDR1 SNHLY, CDR2 FYNNEI. V shed 6 bases and J 7 bases; nucleotides not matched to a gene: 5. DNA of the CDR3: TGTGCCAGCAGCTCCTGGACAGGGAATTCACCCCTCCACTTT. Amino acid sequence: CASSSWTGNSPLHF.

This clonotype was seen only a few times. V is TRBV2 and J is TRBJ2-7; D unclear. The CDR3 runs to 11 residues. Germline values: CDR1 SNHLY, CDR2 FYNNEI. V was cut by 5 bases and J by 5 bases, with 7 bases left in between. CDR3 DNA: TGTGCCAGCAGTCGCCGGGACGAGCAGTACTTC. This sequence encodes CASSRRDEQYF.

This clonotype occurred many times. This chain's CDR3 is CASSPRDRGRQETQYF. In DNA form, the CDR3 reads TGCGCCAGCAGCCCCAGGGACAGGGGAAGGCAAGAGACCCAGTACTTC. V is TRBV5-1 and J is TRBJ2-5; TRBD1 aligns across 10 bases. Germline V gene data show CDR1 as SGHRS and CDR2 as YFSETQ. J lost 2 bases, V lost 4 bases, and 8 bases had no gene match. The CDR3 is 16 residues long.

This clonotype was seen many times. The chain uses TRBV27 and TRBJ1-3; no firm D call. Trimming removed 5 bases at V and 1 base at J, with 9 bases between. There are 14 residues in the CDR3. Germline values: CDR1 MNHEY, CDR2 SMNVEV (reference sequence). The CDR3 DNA is TGTGCCAGCAGTCCCTACAGATCTGGAAACACCATATATTTT. Translated: CASSPYRSGNTIYF.

V and J are TRBV18 and TRBJ1-1; D uncertain. CDR1 and CDR2 (germline): KGHSH, LQKENI. The CDR3 sequence is 14 residues long. The germline V and J ends were trimmed by 6 bases and 1 base, with 12 bases remaining between them. The CDR3 bases are TGTGCCAGCTCGGAGACACCGGAGAACACTGAAGCTTTCTTT. Protein: CASSETPENTEAFF.

This clonotype was counted many times. The rearrangement joins TRBV27 to TRBJ2-1; the D gene is possibly TRBD2 (6 bases). Deletions cut 4 bases from V and 5 bases from J, with 15 bases between. The CDR3 totals 15 residues. Per the germline V gene, CDR1 is MNHEY and CDR2 is SMNVEV (reference sequence). In DNA form, the CDR3 reads TGTGCCAGCAGTTCTACCGGGACTTTAAACAATGAGCAGTTCTTC. This codes for CASSSTGTLNNEQFF.

This clonotype was detected many times. The chain joins TRBV29-1 to TRBJ2-7, with D possibly matching TRBD1 (6 bases). Trimming removed 0 bases at V and 2 bases at J, with 11 bases between. The length of the CDR3 is 14 residues. Germline assignment: CDR1 SQVTM and CDR2 ANQGSEA. CDR3 residues: CSVEEGDRTYEQYF. The CDR3 DNA is TGCAGCGTTGAAGAAGGTGACAGGACCTACGAGCAGTACTTC.

The sample holds many counts of this clonotype. The chain joins TRBV20-1 to TRBJ2-7, with D perhaps TRBD2 (5 bases). V lost 2 bases and J 0 bases, leaving 14 bases between the germline ends. The CDR3 contains 15 residues. Germline V gene sequence: CDR1 DFQATT, CDR2 SNEGSKA (reference sequence). This CDR3 reads CSARLVSGSSYEQYF. DNA of the CDR3: TGCAGTGCTAGACTTGTGAGTGGGAGCTCCTACGAGCAGTACTTC.

This clonotype was recorded many times. V usage is TRBV20-1 and J usage is TRBJ2-3; 10 bases match TRBD2. The CDR3 runs 15 residues. The germline gives CDR1 DFQATT, CDR2 SNEGSKA (reference sequence). The J segment lost 5 bases and the V segment lost 5 bases, leaving 10 bases of the junction unmatched. The CDR3 is CSAAPLAGVVDTQYF. CDR3 bases: TGCAGTGCTGCCCCCCTAGCGGGGGTGGTAGATACGCAGTATTTT.

In this sample, this clonotype turned up a few times. The chain couples TRBV19 to TRBJ2-1, with D uncertain. The CDR3 runs 16 residues. The germline V gene has CDR1 LNHDA and CDR2 SQIVND (reference sequence). Trimming removed 1 base at V and 4 bases at J, with 14 bases between. In DNA, the CDR3 is TGTGCCAGTAGTATAGGCGTTCGGGCGTCATACAATGAGCAGTTCTTC. Residues: CASSIGVRASYNEQFF.

This clonotype was detected ten times or more. CDR3 in amino acids: CATSDLRVSPNEQFF. The CDR3 DNA reads TGTGCCACCAGTGATTTGCGTGTTAGCCCTAATGAGCAGTTCTTC. The chain uses TRBV24-1 and TRBJ2-1; D is undetermined. Deletions cut 0 bases from V and 7 bases from J, with 12 bases between. Germline V gene lookup returns CDR1 KGHDR and CDR2 SFDVKD. The CDR3 totals 15 residues.

This clonotype was seen ten or more times. V and J are TRBV7-6 and TRBJ1-1, with D possibly being TRBD1 (6 bases). The V end was cut by 5 bases, the J end by 1 base, with 14 bases between. The CDR3 runs to 15 residues. The germline CDR1 and CDR2 sequences are SGHVS and FNYEAQ. CDR3 loop: CASSPQGLRNTEAFF. DNA of the CDR3: TGTGCCAGCAGCCCACAGGGTCTCAGGAACACTGAAGCTTTCTTT. The whole variable domain, filled in from reference TRBV7-6 and TRBJ1-1, reads GAGVSQSPRYKVTKRGQDVALRCDPISGHVSLYWYRQALGQGPEFLTYFNYEAQQDKSGLPNDRFSAERPEGSISTLTIQRTEQRDSAMYRCASSPQGLRNTEAFFGQGTRLTVV.

This clonotype has ten or more counts. This chain uses TRBV2 with TRBJ2-7; D ambiguous. Germline V lookup: CDR1 SNHLY, CDR2 FYNNEI. The CDR3 spans 13 residues. V lost 6 bases and J 3 bases, leaving 12 bases between the germline ends. This CDR3 reads CASRFDMGYEQYF. The CDR3 DNA reads TGTGCCAGCAGATTCGACATGGGCTACGAGCAGTACTTC. Full variable domain (missing parts from reference TRBV2 and TRBJ2-7): EPEVTQTPSHQVTQMGQEVILRCVPISNHLYFYWYRQILGQKVEFLVSFYNNEISEKSEIFDDQFSVERPDGSNFTLKIRSTKLEDSAMYFCASRFDMGYEQYFGPGTRLTVT.

There are many counts of this clonotype. The J gene is TRBJ2-5, the V gene TRBV11-2; D gene unclear. Trimming cost V 7 bases and J 0 bases, with 12 bases left between them. Germline CDR1 and CDR2: SGHAT and FQNNGV. There are 14 residues in the CDR3. The CDR3 DNA follows: TGTGCCAGCAATTCGCCGCTCTACCAAGAGACCCAGTACTTC. Protein sequence: CASNSPLYQETQYF.

This rearrangement joins TRBV29-1 to TRBJ1-4, with D perhaps matching TRBD1 (6 bases). Germline V gives CDR1 SQVTM, CDR2 ANQGSEA. V was shortened by 7 bases and J by 7 bases, with 16 bases between the two germline ends. The CDR3 totals 13 residues. The CDR3 loop reads CSALDSFFEKLFF. The CDR3 DNA reads as TGCAGCGCCCTGGACAGCTTCTTTGAAAAACTGTTTTTT.

Only a few counts were recorded for this clonotype. This chain joins TRBV29-1 and TRBJ1-2; 10 nucleotides line up with TRBD1. The CDR3 runs 14 residues. Germline CDR1 reads SQVTM; CDR2 reads ANQGSEA. With 5 bases clipped from V and 6 bases from J, the junction kept 9 bases outside the gene matches. CDR3 protein: CSVIKGTGANGYTF. The CDR3 nucleotides are TGCAGCGTTATCAAAGGGACAGGGGCGAATGGCTACACCTTC.

This clonotype was found many times. The V gene is TRBV2, the J gene TRBJ2-3; a weak D match, TRBD2 (6 bases). The length of the CDR3 is 15 residues. Trimming stripped 3 bases from V and 2 bases from J, with 12 bases between. Germline V gene data show CDR1 as SNHLY and CDR2 as FYNNEI. The CDR3 DNA reads as TGTGCCAGCAGTGACCCCGCGGGGTACACAGATACGCAGTATTTT. Encoded protein: CASSDPAGYTDTQYF. The complete variable domain, with remaining parts taken from reference TRBV2 and TRBJ2-3, reads EPEVTQTPSHQVTQMGQEVILRCVPISNHLYFYWYRQILGQKVEFLVSFYNNEISEKSEIFDDQFSVERPDGSNFTLKIRSTKLEDSAMYFCASSDPAGYTDTQYFGPGTRLTVL.

This clonotype came up many times. This chain connects TRBV7-8 to TRBJ2-1, with 7 positions matching TRBD2. Germline V gene sequence: CDR1 SGHVS, CDR2 FQNEAQ. J lost 8 bases, V lost 3 bases, and 10 bases had no gene match. The CDR3 spans 15 residues. The CDR3 DNA reads as TGTGCCAGCAGCTTTCGGCCTAGGGGAGGGGATGAGCAGTTCTTC. Translation gives CASSFRPRGGDEQFF. Filled out from reference TRBV7-8 and TRBJ2-1, the complete variable domain reads GAGVSQSPRYKVAKRGQDVALRCDPISGHVSLFWYQQALGQGPEFLTYFQNEAQLDKSGLPSDRFFAERPEGSVSTLKIQRTQQEDSAVYLCASSFRPRGGDEQFFGPGTRLTVL.

The chain joins TRBV27 to TRBJ2-1; 10 bases agree with TRBD1. This CDR3 region has 14 residues. V shed 5 bases and J 7 bases; nucleotides not matched to a gene: 5. Germline values: CDR1 MNHEY, CDR2 SMNVEV (reference sequence). In nucleotides, the CDR3 is TGTGCCAGCAGTCCGTGGACAGGGGGAAATGAGCAGTTCTTC. This gives the protein CASSPWTGGNEQFF.

This clonotype was counted a few times. The rearrangement links TRBV7-2 to TRBJ1-2; D remains unclear. The CDR3 contains 14 residues. Germline V gene data show CDR1 as SGHTA and CDR2 as FQGNSA. Trimming left V 1 base short and J 7 bases short, with 13 bases between. The CDR3 DNA sequence: TGTGCCAGCAGCTTAGTTGGCCGGGCTCCTGGCTACACCTTC. Amino acids: CASSLVGRAPGYTF.

Many counts were recorded for this clonotype. The rearrangement joins TRBV7-2 to TRBJ1-2; 9 positions agree with TRBD1. The CDR3 is 15 amino acids. J lost 3 bases, V lost 1 base, and 3 bases had no gene match. Germline assignment: CDR1 SGHTA and CDR2 FQGNSA. CDR3 residues: CASSLGTGADYGYTF. The CDR3 DNA reads as TGTGCCAGCAGCTTAGGGACAGGGGCTGACTATGGCTACACCTTC.